These 24 T cell receptor beta chains were sequenced from one sample in a study of T cell responses to AZD1222 COVID-19 vaccine. Measured with immunoSEQ multiplex PCR; TCRdb has only the in-frame clones, and not every one. The sample holds about 88,000 clones, 90% to 95% seen once. The sample consisted of peripheral blood, taken on day 0 of MenACWY control vaccination. The receptors shown here come from an adult in good health.

The chain couples TRBV20-1 to TRBJ1-5, with 8 nucleotides matching TRBD1. Germline assignment: CDR1 DFQATT and CDR2 SNEGSKA (reference sequence). V trimming: 3 bases; J trimming: 2 bases; junction bases outside the gene matches: 3. The CDR3 loop spans 14 amino acids. CDR3 sequence (DNA): TGCAGTGCTAGTCCAGGGGGCGGCAATCAGCCCCAGCATTTT. Encoded protein: CSASPGGGNQPQHF.

The J gene is TRBJ2-1, the V gene TRBV6-5; the match to TRBD1 covers 9 bases. Germline V gives CDR1 MNHEY, CDR2 SVGAGI. The CDR3 contains 13 residues. J was trimmed by 6 bases and V by 5 bases; bases with no gene match: 2. In nucleotides, the CDR3 is TGTGCCAGCAGTAAGACAGGGGGCAATGAGCAGTTCTTC. Translated, it gives CASSKTGGNEQFF.

With respect to this clone: The identical CDR3 is also encoded by other nucleotide sequences in the sample. This chain joins TRBV5-6 and TRBJ1-3, with unresolved D. Germline CDR1 reads SGHDT; CDR2 reads YYEEEE. V dropped 5 bases and J dropped 1 base, with 13 bases sitting between them. This CDR3 spans 15 amino acids. This CDR3 is CASSPEGPSGNTIYF. CDR3 DNA: TGTGCCAGCAGTCCTGAAGGCCCATCTGGAAACACCATATATTTT.

This clone was picked up one time. The chain uses TRBV28 and TRBJ1-5; TRBD1 matches 8 bases. V was clipped by 4 bases and J by 5 bases; unmatched bases: 4. The CDR3 spans 14 residues. Germline V lookup: CDR1 MDHEN, CDR2 SYDVKM. CDR3 loop: CASSSRTGYQPQHF. The CDR3 nucleotides are TGTGCCAGCAGTTCTAGGACAGGGTATCAGCCCCAGCATTTT.

A word on this clone: Its ends do not fully match the called genes, so a read error is possible. V is TRBV5-4 and J is TRBJ1-6; a weak D match, TRBD1 (5 bases). Germline CDR1 is SGHNT and CDR2 is YYREEE (reference sequence). The CDR3 totals 13 residues. DNA of the CDR3: TGTGCCAGCAGCGCTGAGGCAGTGCAGGGCGAAAACTTT. It encodes CASSAEAVQGENF.

The chain's CDR3 is CASSASGQGGVEQYF. The CDR3 DNA reads TGTGCCAGCAGCGCTTCGGGACAGGGGGGAGTCGAGCAGTACTTC. The chain employs TRBV7-9 and TRBJ2-7, with 11 bases aligning to TRBD1. From germline, CDR1 is SEHNR and CDR2 FQNEAQ (reference sequence). This CDR3 comprises 15 residues. Trimming took 5 bases from V and 6 from J; bases not matched to a gene: 9.

This rearrangement joins TRBV18 to TRBJ1-5; D perhaps matches TRBD1 (5 bases). CDR3 length: 16 amino acids. Germline V gene sequence: CDR1 KGHSH, CDR2 LQKENI. The V and J ends lost 4 bases and 2 bases respectively, with 15 bases between them. Here the CDR3 reads CASSLVPGGGNQPQHF. Here the CDR3 DNA reads TGTGCCAGCTCACTCGTGCCGGGGGGGGGCAATCAGCCCCAGCATTTT.

The chain joins TRBV6-5 to TRBJ1-6, with D maybe TRBD1 (5 bases). Germline CDR1 and CDR2: MNHEY and SVGAGI. The CDR3 is 13 residues long. V was clipped by 7 bases and J by 10 bases, with 14 bases between them. The CDR3, as DNA: TGTGCCAGCACGAGCAGGGATTTCTCACCCCTCCACTTT. It is translated as CASTSRDFSPLHF.

This clone was observed once. Compared with germline, one end of the junction differs, possibly owing to a read error. V and J are TRBV7-8 and TRBJ1-2; D call uncertain. This CDR3 comprises 11 residues. In germline, CDR1 is SGHVS, CDR2 FQNEAQ. The CDR3 nucleotides are TGTGCCAGCAGCCCCCGGAAGGCCTTAATCTTC. Its protein product is CASSPRKALIF.

This clone has only one observation. The rearrangement uses TRBV7-9 and TRBJ2-1, with 12 bases that match TRBD2. The germline V gene encodes CDR1 SEHNR and CDR2 FQNEAQ (reference sequence). The junction had 6 bases not matched to a gene; V was cut back by 1 base and J by 8 bases. This CDR3 is built from 16 residues. The CDR3 spells CASSLDILAGGDEQFF. In nucleotides, the CDR3 is TGTGCCAGCAGCTTAGATATTCTAGCGGGAGGGGATGAGCAGTTCTTC.

The V gene is TRBV2, the J gene TRBJ2-7, with D maybe TRBD1 (5 bases). V was pared by 8 bases and J by 2 bases, with 7 bases between. Germline V gives CDR1 SNHLY, CDR2 FYNNEI. The CDR3 runs 11 residues. This CDR3 reads CASQGAYEQYF. CDR3 bases: TGTGCCAGCCAGGGTGCCTACGAGCAGTACTTC.

This chain connects TRBV29-1 to TRBJ2-3, with 8 bases that match TRBD1. Germline-derived CDR1 and CDR2 are SQVTM and ANQGSEA. This CDR3 has 16 residues. The V and J ends lost 1 base and 1 base, in that order; junction bases with no gene match: 7. CDR3 region: CSVEAPLQGGTDTQYF. The CDR3 DNA is TGCAGCGTTGAAGCCCCTCTACAGGGGGGCACAGATACGCAGTATTTT.

The chain is built from TRBV19 and TRBJ1-5, with D maybe TRBD1 (5 bases). CDR1 LNHDA and CDR2 SQIVND come from the germline V gene (reference sequence). This CDR3 is 14 amino acids long. The V and J ends lost 1 base and 9 bases respectively, with 13 bases between them. CDR3 loop: CASSIGGGDSPQHF. The CDR3 DNA is TGTGCCAGTAGTATAGGTGGGGGAGATTCGCCCCAGCATTTT. Filled out from reference TRBV19 and TRBJ1-5, the complete variable domain reads DGGITQSPKYLFRKEGQNVTLSCEQNLNHDAMYWYRQDPGQGLRLIYYSQIVNDFQKGDIAEGYSVSREKKESFPLTVTSAQKNPTAFYLCASSIGGGDSPQHFGDGTRLSIL.

The chain combines TRBV7-6 with TRBJ2-2; D unresolved. The CDR3 is made up of 15 amino acids. Germline CDR1 and CDR2: SGHVS and FNYEAQ. V gave up 5 bases and J gave up 0 bases, with 10 bases separating them. CDR3 sequence (DNA): TGTGCCAGCAGCCCCGAGACGGCGAACACCGGGGAGCTGTTTTTT. This gives the protein CASSPETANTGELFF.

The chain combines TRBV10-3 with TRBJ2-5, with 10 bases matching TRBD2. After removal of 6 bases from V and 4 bases from J, the junction contained 11 bases not matched to a gene. Looked up from germline, CDR1 is ENHRY and CDR2 is SYGVKD. The CDR3 is 16 residues long. This CDR3 is CAIRLGGSGGSETQYF. DNA of the CDR3: TGTGCCATCAGACTAGGGGGTAGCGGGGGGTCAGAGACCCAGTACTTC.

The V gene is TRBV6-1, the J gene TRBJ1-5; unclear D gene. This CDR3 contains 13 residues. V was cut by 3 bases and J by 7 bases, with 10 bases left in between. CDR1 and CDR2 from the germline V gene are MNHNS and SASEGT. CDR3 bases: TGTGCCAGCAGTGATACGTCCGGGCAGCCCCAGCATTTT. It is translated as CASSDTSGQPQHF.

In this sample, this clone turned up once. V gene TRBV2 combines with J gene TRBJ1-6; D remains ambiguous. Germline V CDR1 and CDR2: SNHLY, FYNNEI. Trimming took off 1 base at V and 5 bases at J, with 15 bases between the two ends. The CDR3 is made up of 17 amino acids. This CDR3 is CASSEGSPRSNNSPLHF. CDR3 coding DNA: TGTGCCAGCAGTGAAGGGTCGCCCAGGAGTAATAATTCACCCCTCCACTTT.

The chain uses TRBV28 and TRBJ2-3; D not resolved. Germline CDR1 reads MDHEN; CDR2 reads SYDVKM. V lost 6 bases, J lost 4 bases, and 8 bases lay in between. The CDR3 runs 12 residues. This chain's CDR3 is CASSPPADTQYF. CDR3 DNA sequence: TGTGCCAGCAGCCCTCCCGCAGATACGCAGTATTTT.

The chain combines TRBV6-5 with TRBJ1-5; 9 bases align to TRBD1. V was pared by 2 bases and J by 3 bases, with 5 bases of the junction left unmatched. This CDR3 is 16 amino acids long. The germline gives CDR1 MNHEY, CDR2 SVGAGI. The CDR3 loop is CASSYLGTGPNQPQHF. The CDR3 DNA reads TGTGCCAGCAGTTACCTTGGGACAGGGCCCAATCAGCCCCAGCATTTT.

The chain is built from TRBV9 and TRBJ1-6; D remains ambiguous. V shed 2 bases and J shed 8 bases, with 11 bases lying between them. Looked up from germline, CDR1 is SGDLS and CDR2 is YYNGEE. This CDR3 is built from 14 residues. As DNA, the CDR3 is TGTGCCAGCAGCGTCGAGGGAAGTGATTCACCCCTCCACTTT. This codes for CASSVEGSDSPLHF.

This rearrangement joins TRBV27 to TRBJ2-5; 8 nucleotides agree with TRBD2. The CDR3 extends over 17 amino acids. CDR1 and CDR2 (germline): MNHEY, SMNVEV (reference sequence). J lost 2 bases, V lost 2 bases, and 10 bases had no gene match. CDR3 sequence (DNA): TGTGCCAGCAGTTTAAGTGAGGCAGCGGGGGTACAAGAGACCCAGTACTTC. Translation gives CASSLSEAAGVQETQYF.

The chain has TRBV5-1 and TRBJ1-2; maybe TRBD1 (6 bases). V was trimmed by 0 bases and J by 5 bases, leaving 20 bases between them. The CDR3 spans 17 residues. Germline V lookup: CDR1 SGHRS, CDR2 YFSETQ. CDR3 nucleotide sequence: TGCGCCAGCAGCTTGGAGAGTGGAAAACACAGGGAGTATGGCTACACCTTC. Amino acid sequence: CASSLESGKHREYGYTF.

This chain uses TRBV5-5 with TRBJ2-5, with 8 bases aligning to TRBD1. CDR1 is SGHKS and CDR2 is YYEKEE in the germline V gene (reference sequence). Trimming cost V 4 bases and J 1 base; bases outside gene matches: 12. The CDR3 is 17 residues long. CDR3 in amino acids: CASSQGTGLPPQETQYF. CDR3 nucleotides: TGTGCCAGCAGCCAAGGGACAGGCCTCCCCCCCCAAGAGACCCAGTACTTC.

This clone appeared a few times. This chain connects TRBV6-2 or TRBV6-3 to TRBJ1-6; D remains unclear. The germline V gene has CDR1 MNHEY and CDR2 SVGEGT. V was cut by 6 bases and J by 9 bases, with 12 bases left in between. This CDR3 comprises 13 residues. This chain's CDR3 is CASSPRASSPLHF. The CDR3 DNA is TGTGCCAGCAGCCCCCGAGCCAGTTCACCCCTCCACTTT.